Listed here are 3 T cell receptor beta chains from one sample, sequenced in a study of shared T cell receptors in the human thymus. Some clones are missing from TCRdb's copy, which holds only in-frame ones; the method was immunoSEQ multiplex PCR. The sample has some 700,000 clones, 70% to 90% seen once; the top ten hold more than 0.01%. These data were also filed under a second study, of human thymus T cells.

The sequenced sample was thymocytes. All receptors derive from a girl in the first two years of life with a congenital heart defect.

CDR3 DNA: TGTGCCAGCAGCTTGATGGGAGAACAAGAGACCCAGTACTTC. Its protein product is CASSLMGEQETQYF. The J gene is TRBJ2-5, the V gene TRBV5-6, with D possibly TRBD2 on 5 matching bases. Trimming shortened V by 1 base and J by 2 bases, and 9 bases separated the two germline ends. Germline CDR1 reads SGHDT; CDR2 reads YYEEEE. This CDR3 is built from 14 residues.

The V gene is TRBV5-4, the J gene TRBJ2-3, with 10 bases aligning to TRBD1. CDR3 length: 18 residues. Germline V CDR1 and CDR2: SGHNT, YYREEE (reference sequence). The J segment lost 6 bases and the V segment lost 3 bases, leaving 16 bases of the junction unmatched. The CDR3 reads CASSCPGQGTPTQDTQYF. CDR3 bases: TGTGCCAGCAGCTGCCCGGGACAGGGGACCCCGACACAGGATACGCAGTATTTT.

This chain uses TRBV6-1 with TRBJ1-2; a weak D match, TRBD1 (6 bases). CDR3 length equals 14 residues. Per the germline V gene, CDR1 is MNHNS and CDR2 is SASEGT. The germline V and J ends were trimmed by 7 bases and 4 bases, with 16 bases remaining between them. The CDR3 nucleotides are TGTGCCAGCATAAATTATAGGGGGTCCTATGGCTACACCTTC. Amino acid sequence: CASINYRGSYGYTF.